The 27 T cell receptor beta chains given below trace back to one sample, sequenced in a study of brain T cells in children with intractable seizures. The time point denotes: blood from clinic visit 5 months post-surgery; TSC patient then seizure free. Method: immunoSEQ multiplex PCR; TCRdb's copy keeps in-frame clones and lacks some. The sample lists about 340,000 clones; about 94% were seen once. The sample in question was peripheral blood, obtained approximately 5 months after surgery. The receptors here all came from a boy younger than two with tuberous sclerosis and intractable seizures.

The chain joins TRBV7-8 to TRBJ2-3; perhaps D is TRBD1 or TRBD2 (5 bases each). The CDR3 totals 17 residues. Per germline, CDR1 SGHVS and CDR2 FQNEAQ. V lost 1 base, J lost 1 base, and 15 bases lay in between. CDR3 sequence (DNA): TGTGCCAGCAGCTTAGGATCCGGGGCCTCCCGCACAGATACGCAGTATTTT. Translation gives CASSLGSGASRTDTQYF.

This clone appeared once. The chain has TRBV5-1 and TRBJ2-1; 8 bases match TRBD2. CDR1 is SGHRS and CDR2 is YFSETQ in the germline V gene. The trim removed 1 base at V and 5 bases at J, leaving 2 bases unmatched. The CDR3 loop spans 14 amino acids. CDR3 sequence: CASSLTGGHNEQFF. The CDR3 region has the DNA TGCGCCAGCAGCTTGACGGGGGGGCACAATGAGCAGTTCTTC.

The J gene is TRBJ1-1, the V gene TRBV30; D remains ambiguous. Germline values: CDR1 GTSNPN, CDR2 SVGIG (reference sequence). The V end lost 2 bases, the J end lost 1 base, and 8 bases lay between the germline ends. The CDR3 covers 13 residues. CDR3 residues: CAWSIAGNTEAFF. The DNA for the CDR3 is TGTGCCTGGAGTATCGCCGGGAACACTGAAGCTTTCTTT.

This clone was found a few times. V and J are TRBV12-3 or TRBV12-4 and TRBJ1-1; no clear D. CDR3 length: 13 residues. V shed 3 bases and J shed 5 bases, with 10 bases lying between them. This chain's CDR3 is CASSFGGYTEAFF. CDR3 DNA sequence: TGTGCCAGCAGTTTCGGAGGGTATACTGAAGCTTTCTTT.

Here the CDR3 DNA reads TGTGCCTGGGGAAGAGAGACCCAGTACTTC. Its protein product is CAWGRETQYF. This sequence joins TRBV30 and TRBJ2-5, with unresolved D. CDR1 and CDR2 (germline): GTSNPN, SVGIG (reference sequence). This CDR3 is 10 amino acids long. V gave up 5 bases and J gave up 4 bases, with 5 bases separating them.

The chain carries TRBV7-8 and TRBJ2-7, with TRBD2 matching over 11 bases. Germline assignment: CDR1 SGHVS and CDR2 FQNEAQ. The CDR3 consists of 19 residues. V gave up 2 bases and J gave up 5 bases; unmatched junction bases: 17. In DNA, the CDR3 is TGTGCCAGCAGCTTACCTTTGTGGCCAGCTAGCGGGAGGAGGAACGAGCAGTACTTC. Protein sequence: CASSLPLWPASGRRNEQYF.

V and J are TRBV27 and TRBJ2-1, with TRBD2 identical over 7 bases. The CDR3 spans 15 residues. V was pared by 6 bases and J by 4 bases, with 9 bases of the junction left unmatched. The germline V gene has CDR1 MNHEY and CDR2 SMNVEV (reference sequence). Here the CDR3 DNA reads TGTGCCAGCAGCCCAGCGGGAAGGGGATACAATGAGCAGTTCTTC. Translated, it gives CASSPAGRGYNEQFF.

This rearrangement joins TRBV2 to TRBJ2-7, with D perhaps given as TRBD1 or TRBD2 (5 bases each). The CDR3 runs 14 residues. Germline CDR1 SNHLY, CDR2 FYNNEI. V lost 7 bases, J lost 1 base, and 14 bases lay in between. In nucleotides, the CDR3 is TGTGCCAGCAAGAGGGGACGGCCGTCCTACGAGCAGTACTTC. Amino acids: CASKRGRPSYEQYF.

The chain links TRBV11-3 to TRBJ2-1, with TRBD2 matching over 7 bases. CDR1 is SGHNT and CDR2 is YENEEA in the germline V gene. The CDR3 length is 11 residues. Trimming at V came to 1 base and at J to 15 bases, leaving 3 bases not matched to a gene. The CDR3 is CASSLAGGPFF. The CDR3 nucleotides are TGTGCCAGCAGCTTAGCGGGAGGACCGTTCTTC.

On this clone: At the DNA level, this CDR3 is encoded by other sequences in the same sample as well. V gene TRBV18 combines with J gene TRBJ2-5; D call uncertain. Per the germline V gene, CDR1 is KGHSH and CDR2 is LQKENI. V dropped 6 bases and J dropped 1 base, with 3 bases sitting between them. The CDR3 contains 11 residues. The CDR3 reads CASSLQETQYF. As DNA, the CDR3 is TGTGCCAGCTCTCTCCAAGAGACCCAGTACTTC.

The genes are TRBV14 and TRBJ1-4; maybe TRBD1 (6 bases). V was shortened by 1 base and J by 7 bases, with 13 bases between the two germline ends. The CDR3 is 15 amino acids. From germline, CDR1 is SGHDN and CDR2 FVKESK. CDR3 bases: TGTGCCAGCAGCCAAGGGGGGCTAAGGGGTGAAAAACTGTTTTTT. This gives the protein CASSQGGLRGEKLFF.

V usage is TRBV21-1 and J usage is TRBJ1-1. TRBV21-1 is a recognized pseudogene. This CDR3 is 14 amino acids long. The CDR3 region is CASSKVVGGGEAFF. In DNA form, the CDR3 reads TGTGCCAGCAGCAAAGTTGTGGGGGGTGGTGAAGCTTTCTTT.

This chain connects TRBV4-2 to TRBJ1-6; D perhaps matches TRBD1 (5 bases). This CDR3 is 14 amino acids long. Germline V gene sequence: CDR1 LGHNA, CDR2 YNFKEQ. V lost 1 base and J 5 bases, leaving 6 bases between the germline ends. The CDR3 sequence: CASSQVGDNSPLHF. CDR3 bases: TGTGCCAGCAGCCAAGTAGGGGATAATTCACCCCTCCACTTT.

The rearrangement links TRBV3-1 (or the pseudogene TRBV3-2) to TRBJ2-1; D remains unclear. CDR3 length equals 12 residues. V was shortened by 1 base and J by 4 bases, with 2 bases between the two germline ends. Germline V lookup: CDR1 LGHDT, CDR2 YNNKEL (reference sequence). Here the CDR3 reads CASSQAYNEQFF. CDR3 coding DNA: TGTGCCAGCAGCCAAGCGTACAATGAGCAGTTCTTC.

The chain joins TRBV5-4 to TRBJ1-5; possibly TRBD1 for D (5 bases). V dropped 0 bases and J dropped 1 base, with 5 bases sitting between them. The CDR3 spans 14 residues. CDR1 and CDR2 (germline): SGHNT, YYREEE (reference sequence). CDR3 residues: CASSLEGSNQPQHF. CDR3 sequence (DNA): TGTGCCAGCAGCTTGGAGGGGAGCAATCAGCCCCAGCATTTT.

The chain's CDR3 is CSAVTLTGDTQYF. CDR3 DNA sequence: TGCAGCGCCGTGACCTTGACCGGAGATACGCAGTATTTT. This chain links TRBV29-1 with TRBJ2-3; D ambiguous. The germline V and J ends were trimmed by 7 bases and 5 bases, with 16 bases remaining between them. Germline V gives CDR1 SQVTM, CDR2 ANQGSEA. This CDR3 spans 13 amino acids.

This chain joins TRBV7-3 and TRBJ2-1; 13 bases are shared with TRBD2. V dropped 4 bases and J dropped 8; count of bases not matched to a gene: 8. CDR3 size: 16 residues. The germline V gene encodes CDR1 SGHTA and CDR2 FQGTGA. CDR3 protein: CASSSSRTSGSHEQFF. The CDR3 DNA is TGTGCCAGCAGCTCCAGCCGGACTAGCGGGAGTCATGAGCAGTTCTTC.

On this clone: Different DNA sequences within this sample yield the same CDR3. The rearrangement links TRBV5-1 to TRBJ1-1; 7 positions match TRBD1. The CDR3 sequence is 14 residues long. The V gene's germline CDR1 is SGHRS and CDR2 YFSETQ. The junction had 4 bases not matched to a gene; V was cut back by 0 bases and J by 5 bases. CDR3 protein: CASSLDRGGTEAFF. In nucleotides, the CDR3 is TGCGCCAGCAGCTTGGACAGGGGTGGAACTGAAGCTTTCTTT.

The rearrangement links TRBV14 to TRBJ2-1; TRBD2 agrees at 15 bases. CDR3 length equals 15 residues. CDR1 and CDR2 from the germline V gene are SGHDN and FVKESK. The V segment lost 5 bases and the J segment 6 bases; nucleotides outside the gene matches: 2. The CDR3 region has the DNA TGTGCCAGCAGCAGGACTAGCGGGAGGGCCAATGAGCAGTTCTTC. This sequence encodes CASSRTSGRANEQFF.

Comment on this clone: The junction differs from germline at one of its ends, possibly a read error. V usage is TRBV7-7 and J usage is TRBJ2-1; D is undetermined. CDR3 length equals 15 residues. Germline V CDR1 and CDR2: SSHAT, FNYEAQ (reference sequence). CDR3 region: CASSSLAGAHNEQFF. Written as DNA, the CDR3 is TGTGCTAGCAGCTCCCTTGCAGGAGCCCACAATGAGCAGTTCTTC.

This chain uses TRBV3-1 (or the pseudogene TRBV3-2) with TRBJ1-6, with unresolved D. Germline-derived CDR1 and CDR2 are LGHDT and YNNKEL (reference sequence). This CDR3 has 14 residues. The germline V and J ends were trimmed by 4 bases and 8 bases, with 12 bases remaining between them. CDR3 sequence (DNA): TGTGCCAGCAGCCCCTTGAGGATAGATTCACCCCTCCACTTT. Protein sequence: CASSPLRIDSPLHF.

The chain couples TRBV19 to TRBJ2-1; 8 bases line up with TRBD2. V shed 5 bases, J shed 4 bases, and the junction held 10 bases outside the gene matches. The CDR3 runs to 16 residues. Germline V gene lookup returns CDR1 LNHDA and CDR2 SQIVND (reference sequence). The CDR3, as DNA: TGTGCCAGTAGTGACAGGAGCGGGAGCTATTACAATGAGCAGTTCTTC. It codes for CASSDRSGSYYNEQFF.

The rearrangement uses TRBV19 and TRBJ1-3; tentatively, D is TRBD1 (5 bases). Germline loops: CDR1 LNHDA, CDR2 SQIVND (reference sequence). V lost 7 bases and J lost 4, with 20 bases in between. This CDR3 has 16 residues. The CDR3 nucleotides read TGTGCCAGTACCTCACTACCGACGGGGCCCGGAAACACCATATATTTT. It translates to CASTSLPTGPGNTIYF.

The chain joins TRBV7-9 to TRBJ2-5, with D uncertain. CDR3 length equals 12 residues. Germline V gene data show CDR1 as SEHNR and CDR2 as FQNEAQ (reference sequence). Trimming shortened V by 2 bases and J by 4 bases, and 5 bases separated the two germline ends. The CDR3 here is CASSLLLETQYF. CDR3 DNA sequence: TGTGCCAGCAGCTTATTGTTAGAGACCCAGTACTTC.

The rearrangement uses TRBV9 and TRBJ2-3; D is uncertain. From germline, CDR1 is SGDLS and CDR2 YYNGEE. The CDR3 sequence is 12 residues long. The V end lost 0 bases, the J end lost 6 bases, and 5 bases lay between the germline ends. CDR3 sequence (DNA): TGTGCCAGCAGCGTAGTGGATGATACGCAGTATTTT. Translation gives CASSVVDDTQYF.

This sequence joins TRBV11-2 and TRBJ2-7; D gene uncertain. Per germline, CDR1 SGHAT and CDR2 FQNNGV. Trimming pared 3 bases from V and 7 bases from J, leaving 13 bases between. The CDR3 is 13 amino acids. CDR3 sequence (DNA): TGTGCCAGCAGCTTTTTCGTGGGTAGGGAGCAGTACTTC. Residues: CASSFFVGREQYF. Full variable domain (rest looked up from reference TRBV11-2 and TRBJ2-7): EAGVAQSPRYKIIEKRQSVAFWCNPISGHATLYWYQQILGQGPKLLIQFQNNGVVDDSQLPKDRFSAERLKGVDSTLKIQPAKLEDSAVYLCASSFFVGREQYFGPGTRLTVT.

The gene calls are TRBV3-1 (or the pseudogene TRBV3-2) and TRBJ2-4; perhaps TRBD2 as D (5 bases). V lost 1 base to trimming and J lost 0 bases, with 10 bases between them. This CDR3 has 16 residues. Germline CDR1 is LGHDT and CDR2 is YNNKEL (reference sequence). The CDR3 protein is CASSQGRGLAKNIQYF. In nucleotides, the CDR3 is TGTGCCAGCAGCCAAGGCCGGGGATTAGCCAAAAACATTCAGTACTTC.